This T cell receptor beta chain comes out of a study of radiation and T cells in renal cell carcinoma. Described time point: blood 2 weeks post-SBRT. Treatment given: 15 Gy SBRT to primary tumor, nephrectomy 4 weeks later. Generated by immunoSEQ multiplex PCR, the TCRdb table keeps only in-frame clones and is missing some. The sample yields 150,000 to 160,000 clones, roughly 89% seen once. Trimming cost V 4 bases and J 0 bases; bases outside gene matches: 7. The CDR3 consists of 15 residues. The germline CDR1 and CDR2 sequences are SGDLS and YYNGEE. This sample comprised blood, obtained from a patient whose treatment included radiotherapy and nephrectomy. The genes are TRBV9 and TRBJ2-7; 7 positions match TRBD1. The source of this sequence is a woman between 45 and 65 years old with renal cell carcinoma. CDR3 loop: CASSPLRDSSYEQYF. The CDR3 coding sequence is TGTGCCAGCAGCCCCCTCCGGGACAGCTCCTACGAGCAGTACTTC.